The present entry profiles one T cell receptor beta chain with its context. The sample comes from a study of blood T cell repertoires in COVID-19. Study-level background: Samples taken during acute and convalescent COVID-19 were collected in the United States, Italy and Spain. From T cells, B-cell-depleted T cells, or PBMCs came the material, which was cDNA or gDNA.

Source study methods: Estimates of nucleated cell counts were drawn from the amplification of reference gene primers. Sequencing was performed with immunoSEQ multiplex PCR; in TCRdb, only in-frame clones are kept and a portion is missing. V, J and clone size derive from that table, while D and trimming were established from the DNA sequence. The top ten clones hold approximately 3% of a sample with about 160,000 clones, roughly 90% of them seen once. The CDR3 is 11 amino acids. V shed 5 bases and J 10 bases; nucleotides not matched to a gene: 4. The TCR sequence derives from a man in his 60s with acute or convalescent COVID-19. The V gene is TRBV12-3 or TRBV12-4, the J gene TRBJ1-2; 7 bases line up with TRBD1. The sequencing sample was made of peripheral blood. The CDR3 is CASSNRGLYTF. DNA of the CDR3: TGTGCCAGCAGTAACAGGGGCCTCTACACCTTC.